Described below is a single T cell receptor (beta chain) sequence and its context. No antigen is known for it. Other DNA variants within this sample encode the same CDR3. The CDR3 consists of 13 residues. Looked up from germline, CDR1 is MNHEY and CDR2 is SVGAGI. Trimming cost V 6 bases and J 1 base, with 9 bases left between them. PCR involved 60 Vbeta and 13 Jbeta primers. Method: immunoSEQ multiplex PCR; TCRdb's copy keeps in-frame clones and lacks some. This sample has approximately 150,000 clones, with roughly four fifths found just once. The data were taken from a study of cytomegalovirus exposure and HLA in healthy donors. Findings and limits, study-wide: More than 15,000 TCR beta sequences were associated with HLA alleles at 0.05 false discovery rate in a later analysis.

The TCR originated in a man in his late teens or twenties in good health and CMV-seropositive. The V gene is TRBV6-5, the J gene TRBJ1-1; D perhaps matches TRBD1 (5 bases). The sample taken for sequencing was PBMCs. The CDR3, as DNA: TGTGCCAGCAGCCTCACAGGGAACACTGAAGCTTTCTTT. Residues: CASSLTGNTEAFF.